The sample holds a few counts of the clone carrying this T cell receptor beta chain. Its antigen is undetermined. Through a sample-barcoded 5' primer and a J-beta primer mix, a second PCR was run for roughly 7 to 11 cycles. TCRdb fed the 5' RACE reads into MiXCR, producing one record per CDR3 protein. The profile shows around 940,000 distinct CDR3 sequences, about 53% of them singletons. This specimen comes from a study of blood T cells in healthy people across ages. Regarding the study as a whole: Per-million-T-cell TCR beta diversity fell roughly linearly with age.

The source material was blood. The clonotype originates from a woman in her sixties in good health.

In nucleotides, the CDR3 is TGCAGCGCTAATCCAGGGGGGGACTCCTACGAGCAGTACTTC. As protein: CSANPGGDSYEQYF. The chain carries TRBV29-1 and TRBJ2-7; D tentatively reads TRBD1 or TRBD2 (7 bases each). In germline, CDR1 is SQVTM, CDR2 ANQGSEA. V shed 7 bases and J shed 0 bases, with 16 bases lying between them. The CDR3 is 14 residues long.